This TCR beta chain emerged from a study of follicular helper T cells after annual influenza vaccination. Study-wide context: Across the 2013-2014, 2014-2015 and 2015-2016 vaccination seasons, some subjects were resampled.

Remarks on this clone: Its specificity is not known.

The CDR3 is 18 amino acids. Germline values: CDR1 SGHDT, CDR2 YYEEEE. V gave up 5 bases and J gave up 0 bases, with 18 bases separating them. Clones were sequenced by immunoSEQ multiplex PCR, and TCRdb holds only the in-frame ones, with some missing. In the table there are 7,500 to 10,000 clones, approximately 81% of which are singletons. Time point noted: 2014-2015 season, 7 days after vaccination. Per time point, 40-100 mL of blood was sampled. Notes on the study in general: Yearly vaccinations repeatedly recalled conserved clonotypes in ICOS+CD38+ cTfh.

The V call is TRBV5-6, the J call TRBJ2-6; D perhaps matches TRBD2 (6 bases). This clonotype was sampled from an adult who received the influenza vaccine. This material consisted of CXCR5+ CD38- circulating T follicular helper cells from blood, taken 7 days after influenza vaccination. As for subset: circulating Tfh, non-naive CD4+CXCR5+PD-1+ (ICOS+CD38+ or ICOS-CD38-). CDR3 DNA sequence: TGTGCCAGCAGTTCCATGCCGGGACTGATCTCTGGGGCCAACGTCCTGACTTTC. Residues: CASSSMPGLISGANVLTF.